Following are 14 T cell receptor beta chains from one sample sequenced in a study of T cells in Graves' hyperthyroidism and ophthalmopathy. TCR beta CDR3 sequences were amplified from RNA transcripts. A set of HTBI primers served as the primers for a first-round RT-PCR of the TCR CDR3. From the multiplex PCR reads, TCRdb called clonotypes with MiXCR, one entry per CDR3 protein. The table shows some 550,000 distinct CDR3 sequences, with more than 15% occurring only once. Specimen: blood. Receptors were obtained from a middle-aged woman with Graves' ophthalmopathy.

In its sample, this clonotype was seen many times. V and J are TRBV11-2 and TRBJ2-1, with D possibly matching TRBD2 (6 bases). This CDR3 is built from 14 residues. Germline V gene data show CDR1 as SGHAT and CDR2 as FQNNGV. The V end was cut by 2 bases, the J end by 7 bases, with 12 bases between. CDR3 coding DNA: TGTGCCAGCAGCTTAAGGAGGGCCGTGAATGAGCAGTTCTTC. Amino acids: CASSLRRAVNEQFF.

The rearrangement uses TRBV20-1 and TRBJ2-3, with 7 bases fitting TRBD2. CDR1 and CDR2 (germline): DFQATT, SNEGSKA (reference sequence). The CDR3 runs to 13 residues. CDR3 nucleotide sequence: TGCACCTCCCTAGCGGATAGCACAGATACGCAGTATTTT. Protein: CTSLADSTDTQYF.

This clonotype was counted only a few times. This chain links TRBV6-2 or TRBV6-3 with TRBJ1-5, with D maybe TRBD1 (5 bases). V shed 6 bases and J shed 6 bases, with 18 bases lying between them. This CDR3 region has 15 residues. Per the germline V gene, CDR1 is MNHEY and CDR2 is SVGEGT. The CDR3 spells CASSPHAGYSQPQHF. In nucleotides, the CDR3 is TGTGCCAGCAGCCCTCATGCAGGGTATAGTCAGCCCCAGCATTTT.

The CDR3 region is CASSSAGGSSSTDTQYF. The CDR3 DNA reads as TGTGCCAGCAGTTCCGCGGGAGGGTCCTCTAGCACAGATACGCAGTATTTT. The chain combines TRBV28 with TRBJ2-3; 9 bases line up with TRBD2. V trimming: 4 bases; J trimming: 0 bases; junction bases outside the gene matches: 8. The length of the CDR3 is 17 residues. CDR1 and CDR2 (germline): MDHEN, SYDVKM.

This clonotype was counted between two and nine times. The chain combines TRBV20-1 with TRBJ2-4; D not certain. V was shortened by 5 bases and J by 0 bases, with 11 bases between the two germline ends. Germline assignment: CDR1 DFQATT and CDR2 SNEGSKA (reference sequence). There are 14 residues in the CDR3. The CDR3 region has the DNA TGCAGTGCTCTCCATCTCATAGCCAAAAACATTCAGTACTTC. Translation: CSALHLIAKNIQYF.

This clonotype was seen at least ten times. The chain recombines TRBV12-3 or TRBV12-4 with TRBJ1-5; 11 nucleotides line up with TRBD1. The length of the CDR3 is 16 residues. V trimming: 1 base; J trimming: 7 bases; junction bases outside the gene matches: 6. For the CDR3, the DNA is TGTGCCAGCAGTTTAGAGGGGACAGGGGGTGAGCAGCCCCAGCATTTT. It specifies CASSLEGTGGEQPQHF.

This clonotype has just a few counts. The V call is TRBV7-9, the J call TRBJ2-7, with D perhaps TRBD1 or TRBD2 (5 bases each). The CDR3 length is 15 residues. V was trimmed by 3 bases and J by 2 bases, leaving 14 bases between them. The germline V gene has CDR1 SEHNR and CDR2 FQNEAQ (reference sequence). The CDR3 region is CASSFEGRDPYEQYF. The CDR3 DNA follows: TGTGCCAGCAGCTTCGAGGGCAGGGATCCCTACGAGCAGTACTTC.

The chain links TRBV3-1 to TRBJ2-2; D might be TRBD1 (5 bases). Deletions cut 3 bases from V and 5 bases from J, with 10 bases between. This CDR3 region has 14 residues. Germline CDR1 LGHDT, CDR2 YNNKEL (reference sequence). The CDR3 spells CASSHRQGTGELFF. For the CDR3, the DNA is TGTGCCAGCAGCCACCGCCAGGGAACCGGGGAGCTGTTTTTT.

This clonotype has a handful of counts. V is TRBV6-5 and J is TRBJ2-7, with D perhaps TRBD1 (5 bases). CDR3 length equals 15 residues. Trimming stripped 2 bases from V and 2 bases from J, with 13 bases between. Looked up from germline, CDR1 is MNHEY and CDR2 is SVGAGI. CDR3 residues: CASSYGHPQPYEQYF. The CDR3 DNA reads TGTGCCAGCAGTTACGGACACCCCCAACCCTACGAGCAGTACTTC.

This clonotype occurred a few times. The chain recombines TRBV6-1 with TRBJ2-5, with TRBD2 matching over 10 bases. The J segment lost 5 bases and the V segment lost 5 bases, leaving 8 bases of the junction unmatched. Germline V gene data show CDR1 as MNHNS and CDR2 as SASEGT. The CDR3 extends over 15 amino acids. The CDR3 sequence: CASSTTSGTRETQYF. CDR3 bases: TGTGCCAGCAGTACAACTAGCGGGACGAGGGAGACCCAGTACTTC.

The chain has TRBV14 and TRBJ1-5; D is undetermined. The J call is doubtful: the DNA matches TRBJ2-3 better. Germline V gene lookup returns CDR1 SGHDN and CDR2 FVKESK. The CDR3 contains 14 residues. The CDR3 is CASSLQPLNQPQYF. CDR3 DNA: TGTGCCAGCAGCCTACAGCCCCTTAATCAGCCCCAGTATTTT.

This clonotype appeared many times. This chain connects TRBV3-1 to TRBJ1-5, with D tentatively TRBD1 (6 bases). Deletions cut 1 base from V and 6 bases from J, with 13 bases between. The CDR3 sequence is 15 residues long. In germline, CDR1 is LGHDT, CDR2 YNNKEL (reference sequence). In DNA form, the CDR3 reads TGTGCCAGCAGCCAAGGGGGGACATCAGTTCAGCCCCAGCATTTT. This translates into CASSQGGTSVQPQHF.

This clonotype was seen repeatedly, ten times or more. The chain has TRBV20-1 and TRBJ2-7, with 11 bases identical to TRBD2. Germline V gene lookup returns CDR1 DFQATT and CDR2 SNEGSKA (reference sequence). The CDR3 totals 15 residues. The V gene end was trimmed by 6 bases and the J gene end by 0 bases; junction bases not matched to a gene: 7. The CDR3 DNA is TGCAGTGCCCTCGGACTAGCGGGCCTCTCCTACGAGCAGTACTTC. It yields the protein CSALGLAGLSYEQYF.

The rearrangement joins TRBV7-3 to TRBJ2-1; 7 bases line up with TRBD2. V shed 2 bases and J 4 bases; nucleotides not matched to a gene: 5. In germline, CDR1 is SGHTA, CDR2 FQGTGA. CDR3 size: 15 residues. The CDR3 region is CASSLSPSGYNEQFF. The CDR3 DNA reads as TGTGCCAGCAGCTTATCCCCTAGCGGTTACAATGAGCAGTTCTTC.